These T cell receptor beta chains were read from a single sample in a study of glioma-infiltrating T cells. Each CDR3 protein gets one entry after TCRdb re-called the multiplex PCR reads with MiXCR. In the table there are around 93,000 distinct CDR3 sequences, approximately 40% of which are singletons. The sample taken for sequencing was glioma tissue, nonneoplastic brain tissue, or PBMCs (not recorded which). The receptors were sampled from a human donor with low-grade glioma or glioblastoma, undergoing nonglioma brain surgery, or in good health (not recorded which). Both conserved end residues are part of each CDR3. Some rows mark clone size as missing; the rest say once, few, many or name a class of expanded clone.

v_call	clone_size	j_call	cdr3_aa
TRBV29-1	many	TRBJ2-7	CSVESSGREFNEQYF
TRBV20-1	many	TRBJ2-1	CSAAMDEQFF
TRBV6-1	many	TRBJ2-1	CASSPQYRTSGYNEQFF
TRBV29-1	NA	TRBJ2-1	CSVGSSGREQFF
TRBV4-2	many	TRBJ2-7	CASSQDPGTESYEQYF
TRBV13	many	TRBJ1-1	CASSFRGENTEAFF
TRBV5-1	many	TRBJ2-7	CASSRDREVGYEQYF
TRBV29-1	many	TRBJ2-1	CSVHVSYNEQFF
TRBV7-6	many	TRBJ2-2	CASSLASGIDGELFF
TRBV19	many	TRBJ1-2	CASSMTATGGYGYTF
TRBV20-1	many	TRBJ2-7	CSALQTYEQYF
TRBV20-1	many	TRBJ1-2	CSGGSGRQGARGYTF
TRBV20-1	NA	TRBJ1-5	CSAIGQWAQHF
TRBV6-6	NA	TRBJ2-7	CASSYERERDEQYF
TRBV5-1	NA	TRBJ2-7	CASRSRDSYEQYF
TRBV19	many	TRBJ2-1	CASSRSLAGYNEQFF
TRBV6-1	many	TRBJ2-3	CASSEGGVQDTQYF
TRBV20-1	many	TRBJ1-4	CSVPLRNEKLFF
TRBV7-2	NA	TRBJ2-1	CASSSRGTSVMYEQFF
TRBV6-1	many	TRBJ1-2	CASRSEARQGYTF
TRBV28	many	TRBJ1-5	CASLAFLPNSNQPQHF
TRBV28	many	TRBJ1-2	CASSLLIGDYGYTF
TRBV24-1	many	TRBJ2-6	CATSDPTGRGANVLTF
TRBV9	NA	TRBJ1-2	CASSVVTSIGGYTF
TRBV11-2	many	TRBJ1-5	CASSLEGGSTQPQHF
TRBV2	many	TRBJ2-3	CASSESPGSRADTQYF
TRBV28	NA	TRBJ2-1	CASIGGRGYNEQFF
TRBV3-1	many	TRBJ1-6	CASSHSASSPLHF
TRBV4-2	many	TRBJ2-7	CASSQRGGRAAYEQYF
TRBV6-2/TRBV6-3	many	TRBJ1-1	CASSPTASTEAFF
TRBV10-2	many	TRBJ1-4	CASSDGGGQNEKLFF
TRBV19	NA	TRBJ2-7	CASGLRRGGLVTYEQYF
TRBV6-6	NA	TRBJ2-1	CASSRPPYEQFF
TRBV19	NA	TRBJ2-5	CASSSSGGFQETEYF
TRBV20-1	many	TRBJ1-2	CSTSQYGYTF
TRBV24-1	many	TRBJ1-2	CATRSPHAGYTF
TRBV7-2	many	TRBJ2-7	CASSRTGTTLEQYF
TRBV6-9	NA	TRBJ2-7	CASSYGGQGSKERYF
TRBV6-1	few	TRBJ2-7	CASSGTLGHEQYF
TRBV7-9	many	TRBJ2-7	CASSFRDEQYF
TRBV5-1	NA	TRBJ2-2	CASSLRGEAIATF
TRBV5-1	many	TRBJ2-7	CASSAGDSYEQYF
TRBV28	NA	TRBJ2-5	CATRTSGGAAQYF
TRBV24-1	many	TRBJ2-3	CATSDTRGRGDTQYF
TRBV20-1	NA	TRBJ2-5	CSASPASGKETQYF
TRBV28	few	TRBJ2-7	CTSSALPGEQYF
TRBV27	NA	TRBJ2-3	CASERTTSGGTTSTDTQYF
TRBV3-1	many	TRBJ1-5	CASSQDSYSNQPQHF
TRBV29-1	many	TRBJ2-1	CNVELFLNDEQFF
TRBV7-9	NA	TRBJ2-5	CASSWGTEFETQYF
TRBV2	many	TRBJ1-5	CASSEGSGREPQHF
TRBV7-8	many	TRBJ2-1	CASSLDRRRELNNEQFF
TRBV29-1	many	TRBJ1-5	CSVGQNRNQPQHF
TRBV6-1	NA	TRBJ2-4	CASSELQTGPNKNIQYF
TRBV11-3	many	TRBJ2-3	CASSTDKGTSAPDTQYF
TRBV7-2	many	TRBJ1-1	CASSPAPSGNTEAFF